Below, 8 T cell receptor beta chains from the same sample are listed, as sequenced in a study of blood T cell repertoires in COVID-19. TCRdb's table, derived via immunoSEQ multiplex PCR, lists solely in-frame clones and lacks some. The sample lists 100,000 to 150,000 clones, 80% occurring once. Sequencing input: peripheral blood. These receptors all stem from a man aged 55 to 70 with active or convalescent COVID-19.

The chain joins TRBV11-2 to TRBJ2-1; 7 positions agree with TRBD2. This CDR3 has 13 amino acids. Germline V gene lookup returns CDR1 SGHAT and CDR2 FQNNGV. With 3 bases clipped from V and 9 bases from J, the junction kept 5 bases outside the gene matches. The CDR3 here is CASSFTSAGEQFF. The CDR3 bases are TGTGCCAGCAGCTTCACTAGCGCCGGTGAGCAGTTCTTC.

For the CDR3, the DNA is TGTGCCAGCGGACTAGCGGTCTACGAGCAGTACTTC. Protein: CASGLAVYEQYF. J is TRBJ2-7 and V is TRBV2, with TRBD2 matching 10 bases. Per the germline V gene, CDR1 is SNHLY and CDR2 is FYNNEI. Losses at the gene ends were 8 bases for V and 3 bases for J; bases not matched to a gene: 1. This CDR3 has 12 residues.

The CDR3 DNA sequence: TGTGCCAGCAGCGTAGATTTGGACATGAACACTGAAGCTTTCTTT. Amino acids: CASSVDLDMNTEAFF. The chain employs TRBV9 and TRBJ1-1; D is perhaps TRBD1 (5 bases). The CDR3 runs to 15 residues. The V end was cut by 0 bases, the J end by 0 bases, with 9 bases between. CDR1 is SGDLS and CDR2 is YYNGEE in the germline V gene. Looking up the rest from reference TRBV9 and TRBJ1-1 gives the full variable domain: DSGVTQTPKHLITATGQRVTLRCSPRSGDLSVYWYQQSLDQGLQFLIQYYNGEERAKGNILERFSAQQFPDLHSELNLSSLELGDSALYFCASSVDLDMNTEAFFGQGTRLTVV.

The chain joins TRBV15 to TRBJ1-5; perhaps TRBD1 as D (5 bases). The CDR3 covers 14 residues. With 3 bases removed from V and 6 bases from J, the gap between germline ends came to 12 bases. Germline assignment: CDR1 LNHNV and CDR2 YYDKDF (reference sequence). The DNA for the CDR3 is TGTGCCACCAGCAGCGCAGGGTATGCTCAGCCCCAGCATTTT. This codes for CATSSAGYAQPQHF.

The chain employs TRBV6-6 and TRBJ2-2, with 8 bases that match TRBD1. CDR3 length equals 16 residues. Germline CDR1 is MNHNY and CDR2 is SVGAGI (reference sequence). After removal of 5 bases from V and 3 bases from J, the junction contained 8 bases not matched to a gene. This chain's CDR3 is CASSNGQGLDTGELFF. In DNA form, the CDR3 reads TGTGCCAGCAGTAACGGACAGGGTCTTGACACCGGGGAGCTGTTTTTT.

The chain has TRBV19 and TRBJ1-5, with 7 bases identical to TRBD1. V lost 3 bases, J lost 6 bases, and 8 bases stayed unmatched. This CDR3 has 15 residues. CDR1 and CDR2 from the germline V gene are LNHDA and SQIVND (reference sequence). The CDR3 spells CASSIQGDLGQPQHF. The CDR3, as DNA: TGTGCCAGTAGTATCCAGGGGGACTTAGGTCAGCCCCAGCATTTT.

This clone was seen just once. The chain has TRBV2 and TRBJ1-5, with TRBD1 as a possible D gene (6 bases). Germline lookup yields CDR1 SNHLY and CDR2 FYNNEI. The CDR3 consists of 15 residues. V lost 4 bases and J 5 bases, leaving 15 bases between the germline ends. The CDR3 region has the DNA TGTGCCAGCAGTGTTGAAAGGGGGGGTCATCAGCCCCAGCATTTT. Translated: CASSVERGGHQPQHF.

The rearrangement links TRBV6-1 to TRBJ1-5; maybe TRBD1 (5 bases). Germline values: CDR1 MNHNS, CDR2 SASEGT. V gave up 3 bases and J gave up 6 bases, with 18 bases separating them. The CDR3 spans 16 residues. The CDR3 coding sequence is TGTGCCAGCAGTGAGGCCGGGGGAGCAGGGCGTCAGCCCCAGCATTTT. Translating it yields CASSEAGGAGRQPQHF.